Shown below are 20 T cell receptor beta chains from a single sample sequenced in a study of OX40 agonist ivuxolimab in advanced cancers. Produced via immunoSEQ multiplex PCR; TCRdb's table is partial and in-frame only. In the table there are under 100,000 clones, around 90% of which are singletons. The sample consisted of CD4+ or CD8+ T cells sorted from blood, taken in a trial of the OX40 agonist ivuxolimab. These receptor sequences come from an adult with an advanced solid tumor such as melanoma, head and neck, liver or kidney cancer.

The chain couples TRBV7-9 to TRBJ2-1; either TRBD1 or TRBD2 may fit D (6 bases each). Trimming pared 5 bases from V and 3 bases from J, leaving 14 bases between. This CDR3 comprises 15 residues. Germline CDR1 is SEHNR and CDR2 is FQNEAQ (reference sequence). The CDR3 here is CASSAVGGGYNEQFF. The CDR3 DNA reads as TGTGCCAGCAGCGCTGTAGGGGGAGGCTACAATGAGCAGTTCTTC.

V and J are TRBV11-2 and TRBJ2-3, with D unclear. CDR3 size: 11 residues. CDR1 and CDR2 (germline): SGHAT, FQNNGV. The V end lost 4 bases, the J end lost 2 bases, and 1 base lay between the germline ends. This chain's CDR3 is CASSSTDTQYF. DNA for the CDR3: TGTGCCAGCAGCTCCACAGATACGCAGTATTTT.

V is TRBV19 and J is TRBJ2-6; D assignment may be TRBD1 or TRBD2 (5 bases each). V was cut by 3 bases and J by 0 bases, with 15 bases left in between. The CDR3 has 18 amino acids. The germline V gene has CDR1 LNHDA and CDR2 SQIVND (reference sequence). The CDR3, as DNA: TGTGCCAGTAGTATGTTGGGACGGTTTCGCTCTGGGGCCAACGTCCTGACTTTC. Protein: CASSMLGRFRSGANVLTF.

This chain links TRBV6-1 with TRBJ2-5; D remains ambiguous. The V gene's germline CDR1 is MNHNS and CDR2 SASEGT. The V and J ends lost 4 bases and 4 bases respectively, with 7 bases between them. This CDR3 comprises 12 residues. The CDR3 here is CASSGLRETQYF. CDR3 DNA: TGTGCCAGCAGTGGACTGAGAGAGACCCAGTACTTC.

V usage is TRBV7-8 and J usage is TRBJ2-4; D unclear. The CDR3 sequence is 16 residues long. Trimming removed 5 bases at V and 0 bases at J, with 14 bases between. The germline CDR1 and CDR2 sequences are SGHVS and FQNEAQ. CDR3 sequence (DNA): TGTGCCAGCAGCGAGCAGACAAGACTAGCCAAAAACATTCAGTACTTC. This encodes CASSEQTRLAKNIQYF.

The genes are TRBV30 and TRBJ2-5; D gene unclear. V dropped 5 bases and J dropped 1 base, with 5 bases sitting between them. Germline CDR1 and CDR2: GTSNPN and SVGIG (reference sequence). CDR3 size: 11 residues. CDR3 residues: CAWGVQETQYF. The CDR3 region has the DNA TGTGCCTGGGGGGTCCAAGAGACCCAGTACTTC.

The chain employs TRBV29-1 and TRBJ2-5; D unclear. There are 11 residues in the CDR3. The V gene lost 4 bases and the J gene lost 7 bases, with 10 bases spanning the gap. Germline CDR1 SQVTM, CDR2 ANQGSEA. The CDR3 nucleotides read TGCAGCGTTGGGGCGAAGGGGACCCAGTACTTC. Translation: CSVGAKGTQYF.

The V and J genes are TRBV5-4 and TRBJ1-2, with 9 positions matching TRBD1. CDR1 and CDR2 (germline): SGHNT, YYREEE (reference sequence). The CDR3 extends over 17 amino acids. V shed 0 bases and J 0 bases; nucleotides not matched to a gene: 6. The CDR3 spells CASSLEMYRGPNYGYTF. CDR3 DNA sequence: TGTGCCAGCAGCTTGGAAATGTACAGGGGGCCTAACTATGGCTACACCTTC.

The V and J genes are TRBV11-2 and TRBJ1-2; D not resolved. V lost 0 bases to trimming and J lost 5 bases, with 4 bases between them. The CDR3 is made up of 12 amino acids. Looked up from germline, CDR1 is SGHAT and CDR2 is FQNNGV. The CDR3 bases are TGTGCCAGCAGCTTAGAACAGTATGGCTACACCTTC. It is translated as CASSLEQYGYTF.

This sequence joins TRBV29-1 and TRBJ2-7; D unresolved. V was trimmed by 4 bases and J by 0 bases, leaving 7 bases between them. Germline assignment: CDR1 SQVTM and CDR2 ANQGSEA. CDR3 length: 12 amino acids. In nucleotides, the CDR3 is TGCAGCGTTGCTCAGGTCTCCTACGAGCAGTACTTC. Translated, it gives CSVAQVSYEQYF.

This rearrangement joins TRBV7-9 to TRBJ1-2; D gene ambiguous. The CDR3 spans 12 residues. The V and J ends lost 5 bases and 5 bases respectively, with 9 bases between them. Germline V lookup: CDR1 SEHNR, CDR2 FQNEAQ (reference sequence). The CDR3 region is CASSPGPYGYTF. The CDR3 coding sequence is TGTGCCAGCAGCCCAGGACCGTATGGCTACACCTTC. The whole variable domain, filled in from reference TRBV7-9 and TRBJ1-2, reads DTGVSQNPRHKITKRGQNVTFRCDPISEHNRLYWYRQTLGQGPEFLTYFQNEAQLEKSRLLSDRFSAERPKGSFSTLEIQRTEQGDSAMYLCASSPGPYGYTFGSGTRLTVV.

A single count supports this clone. V gene TRBV20-1 combines with J gene TRBJ1-2; D gene unclear. Germline V gene data show CDR1 as DFQATT and CDR2 as SNEGSKA (reference sequence). This CDR3 comprises 11 residues. V lost 7 bases and J lost 4, with 10 bases in between. The CDR3 DNA reads TGCAGTGAGGCGGGATCCTATGGCTACACCTTC. Protein: CSEAGSYGYTF.

Remarks on this clone: An end of the junction differs from the germline gene, which may be a read error. Other DNA sequences in this specimen translate into the identical CDR3. J is TRBJ1-5 and V is TRBV19; D is perhaps TRBD1 (5 bases). In germline, CDR1 is LNHDA, CDR2 SQIVND (reference sequence). The CDR3 sequence is 15 residues long. The CDR3 sequence: CASSTSRGKNQPQHF. The CDR3 nucleotides read TGTGCCAGTAGTACATCTCGGGGGAAGAATCAGCCTCAGCATTTT.

This clone was recorded once. V gene TRBV2 combines with J gene TRBJ2-5; no definite D call. The CDR3 contains 13 residues. CDR1 and CDR2 (germline): SNHLY, FYNNEI. V was shortened by 4 bases and J by 4 bases, with 10 bases between the two germline ends. DNA for the CDR3: TGTGCCAGCAGTGTGAGTGGGTTAGAGACCCAGTACTTC. Residues: CASSVSGLETQYF.

CDR3 bases: TGTGCCAGCAGCCCGACCGGGACAGGGTACTCCTACGAGCAGTACTTC. It yields the protein CASSPTGTGYSYEQYF. The chain joins TRBV13 to TRBJ2-7; 9 bases are a match to TRBD1. The ends lost 5 bases at V and 0 bases at J; junction bases unmatched: 8. The V gene's germline CDR1 is PRHDT and CDR2 FYEKMQ (reference sequence). This CDR3 is built from 16 residues.

The chain is built from TRBV19 and TRBJ2-7; D possibly corresponds to TRBD2 (5 bases). The germline gives CDR1 LNHDA, CDR2 SQIVND (reference sequence). The CDR3 has 15 residues. V lost 4 bases and J 6 bases, leaving 19 bases between the germline ends. The CDR3 spells CASSTDSPGLGEQYF. CDR3 coding DNA: TGTGCCAGTAGTACGGACTCCCCCGGCCTCGGCGAGCAGTACTTC.

This chain joins TRBV7-8 and TRBJ1-2; TRBD1 is a possible D gene (5 bases). V was pared by 5 bases and J by 2 bases, with 15 bases between. The CDR3 extends over 15 amino acids. Germline assignment: CDR1 SGHVS and CDR2 FQNEAQ. In DNA form, the CDR3 reads TGTGCCAGCAGCCTTTCGGGGGAATCGAACTATGGCTACACCTTC. Translating it yields CASSLSGESNYGYTF.

The chain recombines TRBV5-4 with TRBJ2-2; 11 nucleotides match TRBD1. V lost 3 bases, J lost 7 bases, and 5 bases stayed unmatched. Germline loops: CDR1 SGHNT, CDR2 YYREEE (reference sequence). The CDR3 runs to 15 residues. The CDR3 bases are TGTGCCAGCAGCTCCCCGGGACAGGGGGTCGGGGAGCTGTTTTTT. Translating gives CASSSPGQGVGELFF.

The gene calls are TRBV6-1 and TRBJ1-6; D is uncertain. The CDR3 is 15 amino acids. The germline V and J ends were trimmed by 0 bases and 11 bases, with 14 bases remaining between them. The V gene's germline CDR1 is MNHNS and CDR2 SASEGT. As DNA, the CDR3 is TGTGCCAGCAGTGAAGCGGCAGAGGGAAAGACACCCCTCCACTTT. This codes for CASSEAAEGKTPLHF.

CDR3 region: CASSEDPDYGYTF. The CDR3 DNA follows: TGCGCCAGCAGTGAGGACCCGGACTATGGCTACACCTTC. The V and J genes are TRBV10-2 and TRBJ1-2; D is uncertain. CDR3 length: 13 residues. Germline V lookup: CDR1 WSHSY, CDR2 SAAADI. The V end lost 2 bases, the J end lost 3 bases, and 7 bases lay between the germline ends.